This entry describes one T cell receptor (beta chain). Its specificity is unknown. MiXCR, applied by TCRdb to the 5' RACE reads, yields one record per CDR3 protein. Seen here are over 600,000 distinct CDR3 sequences, over 20% observed once, and the top ten hold approximately 4.3%. This specimen comes from a study of identical twins. Study-level findings and limits: Fewer insertions characterized abundant cord blood beta clonotypes, whereas memory repertoires showed none. Compared with unrelated sharing, twin-shared out-of-frame alpha sequences had more low-probability sequences.

Donors uniformly comprised healthy Caucasians. The V gene's germline CDR1 is DFQATT and CDR2 SNEGSKA (reference sequence). Trimming cost V 6 bases and J 1 base; bases outside gene matches: 6. This CDR3 spans 14 amino acids. The sample also formed part of further work on T cells expressing NK-cell markers. That study reports: There remained a lack of clarity about HCMV specificity of expanded NKG2C+ T cell clones.

The rearrangement uses TRBV20-1 and TRBJ1-5, with 7 nucleotides matching TRBD1. Material for sequencing was PBMCs. The sequence was collected from a woman aged 18-29 years in good health. CDR3 nucleotide sequence: TGCAGTGCGAGGGACAGTCGAAGCAATCAGCCCCAGCATTTT. Amino acid sequence: CSARDSRSNQPQHF.